This T cell receptor beta chain was found in a study of chemoradiotherapy in HPV16-positive cancers. The CDR3 is 12 residues long. Germline V CDR1 and CDR2: LNHDA, SQIVND (reference sequence). The V and J ends lost 5 bases and 8 bases respectively, with 9 bases between them. Only in-frame clones appear in the TCRdb table, and some are missing; sequencing was by immunoSEQ multiplex PCR. The table lists approximately 500 clones, around 77% of them singletons. The sequenced sample was tumor tissue, obtained from a patient who underwent chemoradiotherapy. V gene TRBV19 combines with J gene TRBJ1-4, with D uncertain. The sequence derives from a human donor with HPV-associated anogenital cancer. CDR3 sequence reads: CASSARLEKLFF. The DNA of the CDR3 is TGTGCCAGTAGTGCTAGACTGGAAAAACTGTTTTTT.